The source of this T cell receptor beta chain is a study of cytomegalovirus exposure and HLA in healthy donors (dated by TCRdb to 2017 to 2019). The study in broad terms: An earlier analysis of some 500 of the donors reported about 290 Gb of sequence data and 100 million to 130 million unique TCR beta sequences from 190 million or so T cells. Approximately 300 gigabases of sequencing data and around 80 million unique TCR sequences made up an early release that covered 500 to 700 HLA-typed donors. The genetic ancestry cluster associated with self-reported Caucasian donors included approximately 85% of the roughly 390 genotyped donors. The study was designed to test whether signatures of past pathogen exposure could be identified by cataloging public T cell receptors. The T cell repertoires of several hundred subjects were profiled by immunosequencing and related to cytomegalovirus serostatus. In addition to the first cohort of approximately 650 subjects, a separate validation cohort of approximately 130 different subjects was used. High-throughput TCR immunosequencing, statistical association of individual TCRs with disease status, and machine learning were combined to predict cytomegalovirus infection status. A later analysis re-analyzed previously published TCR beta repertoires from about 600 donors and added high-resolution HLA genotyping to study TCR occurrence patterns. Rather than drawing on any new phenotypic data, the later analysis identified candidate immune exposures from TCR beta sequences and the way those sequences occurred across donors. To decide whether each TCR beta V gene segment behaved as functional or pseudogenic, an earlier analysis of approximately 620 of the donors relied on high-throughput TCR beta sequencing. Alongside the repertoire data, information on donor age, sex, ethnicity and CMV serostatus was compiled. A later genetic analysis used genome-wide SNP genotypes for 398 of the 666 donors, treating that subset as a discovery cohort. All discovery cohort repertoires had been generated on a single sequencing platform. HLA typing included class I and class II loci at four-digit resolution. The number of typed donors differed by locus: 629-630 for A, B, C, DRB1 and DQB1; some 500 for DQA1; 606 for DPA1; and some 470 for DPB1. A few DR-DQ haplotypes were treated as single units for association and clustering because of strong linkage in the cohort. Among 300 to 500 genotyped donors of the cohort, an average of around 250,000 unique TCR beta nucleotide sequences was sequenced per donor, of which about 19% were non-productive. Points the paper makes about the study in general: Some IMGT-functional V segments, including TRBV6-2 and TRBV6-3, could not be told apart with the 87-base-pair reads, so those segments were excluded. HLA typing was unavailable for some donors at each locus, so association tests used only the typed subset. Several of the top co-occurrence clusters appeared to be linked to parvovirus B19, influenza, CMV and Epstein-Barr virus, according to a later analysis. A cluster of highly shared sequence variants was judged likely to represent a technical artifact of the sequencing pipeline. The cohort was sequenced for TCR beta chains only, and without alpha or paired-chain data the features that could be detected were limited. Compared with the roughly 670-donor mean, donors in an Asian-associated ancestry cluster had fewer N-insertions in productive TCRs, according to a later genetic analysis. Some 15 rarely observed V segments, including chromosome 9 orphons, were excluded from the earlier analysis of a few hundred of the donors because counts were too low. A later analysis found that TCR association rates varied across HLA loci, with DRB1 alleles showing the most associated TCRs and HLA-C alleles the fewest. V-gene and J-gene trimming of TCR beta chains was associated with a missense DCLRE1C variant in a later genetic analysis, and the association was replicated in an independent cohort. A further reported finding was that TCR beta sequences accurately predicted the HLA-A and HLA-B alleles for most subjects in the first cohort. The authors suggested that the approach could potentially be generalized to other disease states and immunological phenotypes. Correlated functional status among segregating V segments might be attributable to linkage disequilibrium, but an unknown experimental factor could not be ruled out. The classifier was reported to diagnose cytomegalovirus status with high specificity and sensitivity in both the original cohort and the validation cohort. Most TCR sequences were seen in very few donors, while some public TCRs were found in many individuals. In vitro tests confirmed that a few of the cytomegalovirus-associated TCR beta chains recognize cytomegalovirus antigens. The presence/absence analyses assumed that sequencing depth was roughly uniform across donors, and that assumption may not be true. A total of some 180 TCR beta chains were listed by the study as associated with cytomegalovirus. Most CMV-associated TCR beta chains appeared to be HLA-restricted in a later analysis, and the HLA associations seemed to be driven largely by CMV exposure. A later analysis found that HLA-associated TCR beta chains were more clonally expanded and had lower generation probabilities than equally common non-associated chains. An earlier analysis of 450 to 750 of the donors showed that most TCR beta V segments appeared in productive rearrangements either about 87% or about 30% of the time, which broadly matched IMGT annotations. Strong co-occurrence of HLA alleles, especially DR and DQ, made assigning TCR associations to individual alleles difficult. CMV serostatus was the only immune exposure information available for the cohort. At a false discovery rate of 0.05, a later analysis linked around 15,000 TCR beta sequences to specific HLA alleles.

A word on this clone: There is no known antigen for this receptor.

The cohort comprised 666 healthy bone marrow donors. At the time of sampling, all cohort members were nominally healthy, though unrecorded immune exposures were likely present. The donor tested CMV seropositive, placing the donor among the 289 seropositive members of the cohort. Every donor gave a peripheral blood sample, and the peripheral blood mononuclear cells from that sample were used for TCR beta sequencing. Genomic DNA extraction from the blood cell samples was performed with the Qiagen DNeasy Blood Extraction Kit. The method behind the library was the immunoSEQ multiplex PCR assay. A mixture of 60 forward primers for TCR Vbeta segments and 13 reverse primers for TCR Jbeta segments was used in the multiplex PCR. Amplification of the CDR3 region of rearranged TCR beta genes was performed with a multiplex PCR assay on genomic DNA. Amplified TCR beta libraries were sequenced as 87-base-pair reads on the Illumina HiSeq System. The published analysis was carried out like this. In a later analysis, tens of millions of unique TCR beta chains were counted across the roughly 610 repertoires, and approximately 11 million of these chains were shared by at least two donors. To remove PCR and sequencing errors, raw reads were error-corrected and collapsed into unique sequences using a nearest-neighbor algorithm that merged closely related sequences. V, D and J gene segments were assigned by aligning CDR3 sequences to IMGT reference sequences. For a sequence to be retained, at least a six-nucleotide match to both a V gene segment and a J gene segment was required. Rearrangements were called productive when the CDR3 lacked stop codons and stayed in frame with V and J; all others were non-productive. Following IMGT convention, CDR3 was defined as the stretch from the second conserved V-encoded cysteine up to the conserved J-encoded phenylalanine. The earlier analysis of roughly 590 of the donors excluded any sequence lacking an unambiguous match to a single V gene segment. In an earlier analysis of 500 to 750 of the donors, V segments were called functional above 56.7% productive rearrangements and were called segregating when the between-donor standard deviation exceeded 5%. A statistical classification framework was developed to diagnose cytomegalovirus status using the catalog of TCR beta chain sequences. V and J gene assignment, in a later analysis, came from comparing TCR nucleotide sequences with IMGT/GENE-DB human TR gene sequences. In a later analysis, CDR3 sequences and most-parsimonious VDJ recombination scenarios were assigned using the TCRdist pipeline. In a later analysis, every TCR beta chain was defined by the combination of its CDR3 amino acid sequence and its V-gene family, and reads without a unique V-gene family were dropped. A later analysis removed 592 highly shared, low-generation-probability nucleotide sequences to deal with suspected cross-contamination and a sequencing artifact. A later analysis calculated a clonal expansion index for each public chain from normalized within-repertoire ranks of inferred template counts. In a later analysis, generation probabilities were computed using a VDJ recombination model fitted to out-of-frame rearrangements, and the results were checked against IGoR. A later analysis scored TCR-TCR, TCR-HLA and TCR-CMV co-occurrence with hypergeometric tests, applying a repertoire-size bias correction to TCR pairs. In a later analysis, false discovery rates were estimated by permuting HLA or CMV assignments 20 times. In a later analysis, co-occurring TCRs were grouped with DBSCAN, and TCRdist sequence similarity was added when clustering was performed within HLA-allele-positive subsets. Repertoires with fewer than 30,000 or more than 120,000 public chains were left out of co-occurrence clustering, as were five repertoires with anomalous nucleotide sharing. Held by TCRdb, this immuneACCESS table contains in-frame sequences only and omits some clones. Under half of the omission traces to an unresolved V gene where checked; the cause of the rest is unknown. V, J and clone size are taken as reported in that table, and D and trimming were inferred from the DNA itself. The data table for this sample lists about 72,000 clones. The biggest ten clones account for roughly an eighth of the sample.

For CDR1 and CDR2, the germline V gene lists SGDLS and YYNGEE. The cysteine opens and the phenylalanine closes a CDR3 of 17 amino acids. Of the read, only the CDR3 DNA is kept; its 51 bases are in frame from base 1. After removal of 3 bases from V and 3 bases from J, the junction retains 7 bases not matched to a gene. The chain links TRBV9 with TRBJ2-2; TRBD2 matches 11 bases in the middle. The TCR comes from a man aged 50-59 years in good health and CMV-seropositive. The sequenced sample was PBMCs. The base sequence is TGTGCCAGCAGCGCACGACCGGGACTAGCGGACACCGGGGAGCTGTTTTTT. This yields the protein CASSARPGLADTGELFF.